One sample yielded the 2 T cell receptor beta chains listed below, sequenced in a study of OX40 agonist ivuxolimab in advanced cancers. Some clones are missing from TCRdb's copy, which holds only in-frame ones; the method was immunoSEQ multiplex PCR. The sample lists 75,000 to 100,000 clones, roughly 82% seen once, with around 2.7% in the top ten. The sequencing here drew on CD4+ or CD8+ T cells sorted from blood, taken in a trial of the OX40 agonist ivuxolimab. The receptors come from an adult with an advanced solid tumor such as melanoma, head and neck, liver or kidney cancer.

The J gene is TRBJ1-2, the V gene TRBV10-3; weak D call: TRBD1 (6 bases). CDR3 size: 13 residues. The V end lost 6 bases, the J end lost 8 bases, and 16 bases lay between the germline ends. CDR1 is ENHRY and CDR2 is SYGVKD in the germline V gene. CDR3 DNA sequence: TGTGCCATCAGCCAGGACGGGGGCGCGGGCTACACCTTC. Protein: CAISQDGGAGYTF.

The rearrangement joins TRBV19 to TRBJ1-1; D is perhaps TRBD1 (5 bases). CDR1 and CDR2 from the germline V gene are LNHDA and SQIVND (reference sequence). The CDR3 totals 15 residues. V was pared by 8 bases and J by 3 bases, with 19 bases between. The CDR3 nucleotides are TGTGCCAGTTGGAGCCGGGGACGATGGGACACTGAAGCTTTCTTT. It encodes CASWSRGRWDTEAFF.